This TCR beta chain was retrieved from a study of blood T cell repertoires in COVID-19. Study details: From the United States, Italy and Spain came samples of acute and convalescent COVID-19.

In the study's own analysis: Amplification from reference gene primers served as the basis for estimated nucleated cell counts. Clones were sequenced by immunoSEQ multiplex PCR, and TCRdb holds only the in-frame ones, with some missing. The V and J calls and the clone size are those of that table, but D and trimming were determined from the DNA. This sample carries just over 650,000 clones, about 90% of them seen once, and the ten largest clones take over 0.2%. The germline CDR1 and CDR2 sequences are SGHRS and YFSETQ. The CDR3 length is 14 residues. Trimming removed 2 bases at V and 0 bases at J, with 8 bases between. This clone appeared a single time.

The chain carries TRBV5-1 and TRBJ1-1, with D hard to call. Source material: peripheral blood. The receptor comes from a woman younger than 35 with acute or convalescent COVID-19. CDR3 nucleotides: TGCGCCAGCAGCTTTGGCAGCGTGAACACTGAAGCTTTCTTT. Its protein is CASSFGSVNTEAFF.